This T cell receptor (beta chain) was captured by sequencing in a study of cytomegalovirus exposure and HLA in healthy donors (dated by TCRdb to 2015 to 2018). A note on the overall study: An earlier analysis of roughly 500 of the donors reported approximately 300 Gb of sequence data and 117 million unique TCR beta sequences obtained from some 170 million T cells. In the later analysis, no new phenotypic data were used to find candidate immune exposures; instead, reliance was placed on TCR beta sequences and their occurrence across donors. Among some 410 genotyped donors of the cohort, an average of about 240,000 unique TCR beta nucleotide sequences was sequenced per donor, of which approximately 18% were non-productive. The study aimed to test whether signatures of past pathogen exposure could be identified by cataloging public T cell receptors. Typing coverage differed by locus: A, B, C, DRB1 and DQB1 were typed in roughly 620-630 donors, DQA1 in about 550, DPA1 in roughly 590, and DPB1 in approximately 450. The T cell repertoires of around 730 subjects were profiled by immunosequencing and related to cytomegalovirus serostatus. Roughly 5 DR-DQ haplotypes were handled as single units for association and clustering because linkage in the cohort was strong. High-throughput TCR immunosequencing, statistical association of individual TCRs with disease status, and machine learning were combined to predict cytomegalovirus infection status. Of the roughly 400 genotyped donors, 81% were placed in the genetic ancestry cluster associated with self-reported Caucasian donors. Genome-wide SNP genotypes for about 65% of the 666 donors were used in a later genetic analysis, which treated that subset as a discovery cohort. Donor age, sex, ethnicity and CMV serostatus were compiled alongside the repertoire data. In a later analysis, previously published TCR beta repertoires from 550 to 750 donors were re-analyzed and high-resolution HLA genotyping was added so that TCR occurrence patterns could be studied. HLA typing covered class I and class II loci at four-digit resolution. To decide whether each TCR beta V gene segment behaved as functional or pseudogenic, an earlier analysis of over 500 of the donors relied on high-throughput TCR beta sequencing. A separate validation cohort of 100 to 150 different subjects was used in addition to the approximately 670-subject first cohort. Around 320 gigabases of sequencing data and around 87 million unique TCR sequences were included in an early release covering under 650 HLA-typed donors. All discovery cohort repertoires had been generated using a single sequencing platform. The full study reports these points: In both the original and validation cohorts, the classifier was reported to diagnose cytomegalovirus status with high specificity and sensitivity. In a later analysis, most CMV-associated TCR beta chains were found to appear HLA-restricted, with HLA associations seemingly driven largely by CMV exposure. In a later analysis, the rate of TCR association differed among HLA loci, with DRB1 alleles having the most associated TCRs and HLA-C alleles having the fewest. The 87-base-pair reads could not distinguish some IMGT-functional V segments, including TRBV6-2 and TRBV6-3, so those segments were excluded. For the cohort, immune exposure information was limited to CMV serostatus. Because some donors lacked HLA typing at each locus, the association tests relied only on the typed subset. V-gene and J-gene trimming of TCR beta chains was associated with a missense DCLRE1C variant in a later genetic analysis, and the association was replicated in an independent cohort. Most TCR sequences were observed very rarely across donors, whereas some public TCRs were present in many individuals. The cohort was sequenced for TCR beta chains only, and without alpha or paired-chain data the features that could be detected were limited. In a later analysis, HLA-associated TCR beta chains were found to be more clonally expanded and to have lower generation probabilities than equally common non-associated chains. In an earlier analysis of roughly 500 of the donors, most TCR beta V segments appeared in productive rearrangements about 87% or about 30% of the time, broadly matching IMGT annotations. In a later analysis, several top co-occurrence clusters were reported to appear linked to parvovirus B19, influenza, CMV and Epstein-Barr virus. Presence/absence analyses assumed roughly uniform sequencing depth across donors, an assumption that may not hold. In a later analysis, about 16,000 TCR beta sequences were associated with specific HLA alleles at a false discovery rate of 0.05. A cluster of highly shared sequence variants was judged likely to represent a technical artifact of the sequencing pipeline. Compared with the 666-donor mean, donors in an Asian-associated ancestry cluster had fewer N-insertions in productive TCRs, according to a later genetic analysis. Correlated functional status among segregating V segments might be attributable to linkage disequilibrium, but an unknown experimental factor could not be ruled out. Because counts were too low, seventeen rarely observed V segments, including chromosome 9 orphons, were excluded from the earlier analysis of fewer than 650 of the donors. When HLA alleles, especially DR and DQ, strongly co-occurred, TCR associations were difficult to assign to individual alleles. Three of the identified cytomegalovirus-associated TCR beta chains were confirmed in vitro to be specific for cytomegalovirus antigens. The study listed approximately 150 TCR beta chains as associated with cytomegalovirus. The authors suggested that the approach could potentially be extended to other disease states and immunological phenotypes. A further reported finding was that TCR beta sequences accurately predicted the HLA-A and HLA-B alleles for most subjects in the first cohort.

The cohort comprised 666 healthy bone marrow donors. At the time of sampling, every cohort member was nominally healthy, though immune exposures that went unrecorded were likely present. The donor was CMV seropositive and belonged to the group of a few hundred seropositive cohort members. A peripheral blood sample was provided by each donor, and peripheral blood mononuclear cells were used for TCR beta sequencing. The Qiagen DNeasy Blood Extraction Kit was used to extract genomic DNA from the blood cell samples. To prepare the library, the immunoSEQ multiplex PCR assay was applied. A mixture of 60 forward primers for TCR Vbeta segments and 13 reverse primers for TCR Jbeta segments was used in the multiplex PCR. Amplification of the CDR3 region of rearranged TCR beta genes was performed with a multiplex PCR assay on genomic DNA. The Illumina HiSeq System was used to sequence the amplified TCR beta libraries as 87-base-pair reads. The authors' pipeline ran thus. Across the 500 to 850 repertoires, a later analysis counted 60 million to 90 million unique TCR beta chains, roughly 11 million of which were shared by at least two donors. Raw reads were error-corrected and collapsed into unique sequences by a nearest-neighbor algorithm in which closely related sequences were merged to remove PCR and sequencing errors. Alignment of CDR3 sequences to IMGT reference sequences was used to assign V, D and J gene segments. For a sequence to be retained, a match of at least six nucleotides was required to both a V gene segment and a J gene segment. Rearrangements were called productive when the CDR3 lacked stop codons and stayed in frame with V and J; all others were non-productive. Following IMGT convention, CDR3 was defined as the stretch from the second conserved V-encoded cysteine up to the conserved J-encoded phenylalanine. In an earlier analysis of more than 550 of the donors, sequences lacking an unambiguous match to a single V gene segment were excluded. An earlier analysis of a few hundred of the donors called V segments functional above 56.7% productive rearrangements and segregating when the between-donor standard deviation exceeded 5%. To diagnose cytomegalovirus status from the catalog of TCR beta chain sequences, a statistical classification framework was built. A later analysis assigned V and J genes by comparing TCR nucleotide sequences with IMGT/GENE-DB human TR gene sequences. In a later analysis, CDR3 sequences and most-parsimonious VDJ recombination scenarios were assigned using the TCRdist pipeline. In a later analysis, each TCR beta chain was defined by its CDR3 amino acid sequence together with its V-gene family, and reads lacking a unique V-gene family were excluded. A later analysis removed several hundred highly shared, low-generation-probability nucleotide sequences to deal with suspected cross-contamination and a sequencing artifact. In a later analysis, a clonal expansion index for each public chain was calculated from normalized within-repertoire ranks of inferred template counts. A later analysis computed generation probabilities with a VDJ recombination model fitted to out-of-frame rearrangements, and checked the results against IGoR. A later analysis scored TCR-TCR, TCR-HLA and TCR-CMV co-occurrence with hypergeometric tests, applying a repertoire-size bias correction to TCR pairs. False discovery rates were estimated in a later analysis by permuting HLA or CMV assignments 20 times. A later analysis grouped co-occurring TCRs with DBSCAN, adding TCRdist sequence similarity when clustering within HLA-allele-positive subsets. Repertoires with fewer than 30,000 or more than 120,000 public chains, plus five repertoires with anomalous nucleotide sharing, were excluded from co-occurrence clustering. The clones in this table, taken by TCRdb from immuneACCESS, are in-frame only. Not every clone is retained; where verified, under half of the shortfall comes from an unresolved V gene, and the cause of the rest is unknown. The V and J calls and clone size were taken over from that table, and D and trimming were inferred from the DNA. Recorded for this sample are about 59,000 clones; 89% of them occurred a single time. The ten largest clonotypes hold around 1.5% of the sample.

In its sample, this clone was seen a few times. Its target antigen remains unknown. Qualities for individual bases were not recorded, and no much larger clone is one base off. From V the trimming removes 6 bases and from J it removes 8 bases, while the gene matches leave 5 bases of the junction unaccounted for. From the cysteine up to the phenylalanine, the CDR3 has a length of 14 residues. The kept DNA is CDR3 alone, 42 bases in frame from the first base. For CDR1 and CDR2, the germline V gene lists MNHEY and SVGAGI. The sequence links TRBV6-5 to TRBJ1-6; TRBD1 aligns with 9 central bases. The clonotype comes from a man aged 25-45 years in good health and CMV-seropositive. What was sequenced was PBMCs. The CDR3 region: CASSRTGVDSPLHF. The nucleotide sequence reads TGTGCCAGCAGCCGGACAGGGGTTGATTCACCCCTCCACTTT.